This T cell receptor (beta chain) was observed in a study of shared clonotypes between healthy human individuals. Study summary: CD4 naive cells filled three plates per donor, CD4 memory three, CD8 naive two and CD8 memory one. Study-level findings and limits: Larger richness was generally estimated for naive than memory subsets. Sampling involved blood alone; tissue repertoires likely differ.

As processed by the authors: There were no quality scores in the junction-only immunoSEQ sequences, so filtering differed. TCRdb's table, derived via immunoSEQ multiplex PCR, lists solely in-frame clones and lacks some. V and J calls plus clone size are reproduced from that table; the DNA served to infer D and trimming. Of about 2.4 million clones listed, under 95% are singletons. Trimming removed 2 bases at V and 6 bases at J, with 10 bases between. Germline lookup yields CDR1 WNHNN and CDR2 SYGVQD (reference sequence). The CDR3 length is 13 residues. In regard to this clone: The antigen is not known.

The receptor comes from a young man in good health. Some clones in this sample may be carry-over from other donors' samples. The sample comprised naive CD4+ T cells from PBMCs. This sample's subset: CD45RA+ positively selected. V and J are TRBV10-1 and TRBJ1-1, with a weak D call TRBD1 (5 bases). CDR3 sequence reads: CASSELRQSEAFF. In nucleotides, the CDR3 is TGCGCCAGCAGTGAGCTTCGACAGTCTGAAGCTTTCTTT.